This T cell receptor beta chain came from a study of T cell repertoires in cytomegalovirus infection (dated by TCRdb to the late 2010s). About the study as a whole: The peptide stimulations were aimed at well-studied HLA-B-restricted epitopes as well as recently identified HLA-C-restricted CMV epitopes, whose presentation resists viral immunomodulation. Because public TCR beta signatures pointed to carriage of CMV infection together with the matching HLA type, the HLA type of each donor mattered for the analysis. The paper as a whole reports these results and caveats: In both this cohort and an independent approximately 370-donor cohort, the cumulative frequency of public TCR beta family members distinguished carriers of CMV infection plus the relevant HLA type. The ex vivo response was dominated by HLA-C-restricted CMV-specific TCR beta clonotypes, which also provided the single most frequent clonotype in two of eight donors.

The sample's treatment or condition label, in plain terms: in vitro stimulation with specific CMV peptide epitopes to enrich CMV-specific T cells. Instrument used: Illumina HiSeq 1500. TCRdb redid the processing of the public reads, applying fastp at Q25 and MiXCR, and retained in-frame beta chains. Identical CDR3 proteins give one entry, which carries the most common genes and DNA. This sample lists more than 250,000 distinct CDR3 sequences; around 25% were detected once. 10% to 15% of the sample lies in the top ten. This clonotype was recorded a few times. This receptor's antigen is unknown. No base quality values were provided; no much bigger clone lies one nucleotide off. At the junction V is shortened by 3 bases and J by 7 bases; bases outside the gene matches: 13. Measured from the cysteine to the phenylalanine, the CDR3 is 17 residues long. The sequence is cut down to CDR3 DNA, 51 bases in frame from base 1. Looking up the germline V gene yields CDR1 MDHEN and CDR2 SYDVKM.

This receptor was taken from a human donor in good health (CMV status not recorded). Some clones in this sample may be carry-over from other donors' samples. Sequencing was performed on cultured PBMCs, taken from culture after CMV antigen stimulation. The chain is assembled from TRBV28 and TRBJ2-1; 9 central bases correspond to TRBD2. This receptor carries the CDR3 CASSLPFTGTSLNEQFF. Read as DNA, the sequence is TGTGCCAGCAGTTTGCCCTTTACCGGGACTAGCCTGAATGAGCAGTTCTTC. Where the CDR3 stops, the reference TRBV28 and TRBJ2-1 genes take over; the full variable domain is DVKVTQSSRYLVKRTGEKVFLECVQDMDHENMFWYRQDPGLGLRLIYFSYDVKMKEKGDIPEGYSVSREKKERFSLILESASTNQTSMYLCASSLPFTGTSLNEQFFGPGTRLTVL.